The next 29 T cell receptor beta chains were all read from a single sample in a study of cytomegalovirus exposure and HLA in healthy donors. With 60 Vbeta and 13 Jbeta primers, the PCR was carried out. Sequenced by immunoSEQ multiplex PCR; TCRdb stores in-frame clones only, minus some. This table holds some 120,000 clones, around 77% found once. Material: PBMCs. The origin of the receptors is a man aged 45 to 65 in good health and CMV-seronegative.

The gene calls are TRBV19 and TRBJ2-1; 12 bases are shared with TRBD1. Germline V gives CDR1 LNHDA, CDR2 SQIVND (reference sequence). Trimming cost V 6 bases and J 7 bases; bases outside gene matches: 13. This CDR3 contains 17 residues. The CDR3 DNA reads TGTGCCAGTAGCGGGACTGGGGACAGGGGGCTCTCTAATGAGCAGTTCTTC. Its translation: CASSGTGDRGLSNEQFF.

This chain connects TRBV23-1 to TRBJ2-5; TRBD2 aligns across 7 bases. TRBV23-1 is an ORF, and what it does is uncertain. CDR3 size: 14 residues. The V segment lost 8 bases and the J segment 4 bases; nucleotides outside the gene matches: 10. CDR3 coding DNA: TGCGCCAGCCCCGGCAGCGGGAAGGGAGAGACCCAGTACTTC. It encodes CASPGSGKGETQYF.

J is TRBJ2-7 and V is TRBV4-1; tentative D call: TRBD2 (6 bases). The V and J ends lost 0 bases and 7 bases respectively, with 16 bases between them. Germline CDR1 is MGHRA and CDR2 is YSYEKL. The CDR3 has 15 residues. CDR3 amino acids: CASSQDDRERYEQYF. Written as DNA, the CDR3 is TGCGCCAGCAGCCAAGACGATCGGGAGAGGTATGAGCAGTACTTC.

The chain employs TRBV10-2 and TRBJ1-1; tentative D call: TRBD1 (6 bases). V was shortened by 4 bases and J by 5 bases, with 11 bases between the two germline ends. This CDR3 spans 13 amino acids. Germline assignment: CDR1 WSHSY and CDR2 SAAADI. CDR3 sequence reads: CASSGGGRTEAFF. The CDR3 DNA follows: TGCGCCAGCAGTGGAGGGGGTAGAACTGAAGCTTTCTTT.

The CDR3 nucleotides read TGCGCCAGCAGCCAAGTTACCGGGACTGCCTACGAGCAGTACTTC. Translating gives CASSQVTGTAYEQYF. The chain employs TRBV4-1 and TRBJ2-7; the D gene is possibly TRBD2 (6 bases). V was clipped by 1 base and J by 2 bases, with 12 bases between them. Looked up from germline, CDR1 is MGHRA and CDR2 is YSYEKL. CDR3 length equals 15 residues.

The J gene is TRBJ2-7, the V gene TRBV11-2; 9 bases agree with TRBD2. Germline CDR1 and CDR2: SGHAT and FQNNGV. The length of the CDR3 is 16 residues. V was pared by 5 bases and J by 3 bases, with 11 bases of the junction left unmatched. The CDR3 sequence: CASSAQLAGASYEQYF. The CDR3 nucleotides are TGTGCCAGCAGCGCCCAATTAGCGGGAGCGAGCTACGAGCAGTACTTC.

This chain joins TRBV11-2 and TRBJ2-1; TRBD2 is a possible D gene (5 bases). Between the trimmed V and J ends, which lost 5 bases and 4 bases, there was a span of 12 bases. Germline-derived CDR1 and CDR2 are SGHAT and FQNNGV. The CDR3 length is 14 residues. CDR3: CASSPRTAYNEQFF. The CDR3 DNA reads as TGTGCCAGCAGCCCTAGGACTGCTTACAATGAGCAGTTCTTC. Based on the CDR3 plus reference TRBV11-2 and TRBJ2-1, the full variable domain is EAGVAQSPRYKIIEKRQSVAFWCNPISGHATLYWYQQILGQGPKLLIQFQNNGVVDDSQLPKDRFSAERLKGVDSTLKIQPAKLEDSAVYLCASSPRTAYNEQFFGPGTRLTVL.

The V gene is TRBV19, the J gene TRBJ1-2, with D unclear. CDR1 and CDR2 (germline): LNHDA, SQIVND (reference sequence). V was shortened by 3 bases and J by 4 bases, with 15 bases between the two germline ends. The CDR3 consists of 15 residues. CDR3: CASSIGLVTSYGYTF. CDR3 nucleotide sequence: TGTGCCAGTAGTATCGGCCTCGTTACTAGCTATGGCTACACCTTC.

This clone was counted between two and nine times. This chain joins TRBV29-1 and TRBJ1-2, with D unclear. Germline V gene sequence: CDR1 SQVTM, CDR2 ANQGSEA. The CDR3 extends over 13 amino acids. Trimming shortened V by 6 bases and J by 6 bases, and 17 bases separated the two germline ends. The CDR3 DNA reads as TGCAGCGTCAGACCTTTAAACAGTAATGGCTACACCTTC. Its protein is CSVRPLNSNGYTF.

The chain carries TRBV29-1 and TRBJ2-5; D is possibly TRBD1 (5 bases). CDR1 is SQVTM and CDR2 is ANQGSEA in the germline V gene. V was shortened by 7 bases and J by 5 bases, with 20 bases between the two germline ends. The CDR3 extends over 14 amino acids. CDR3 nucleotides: TGCAGCGAGGATTCACCAGGGTCCGGGGAGACCCAGTACTTC. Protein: CSEDSPGSGETQYF.

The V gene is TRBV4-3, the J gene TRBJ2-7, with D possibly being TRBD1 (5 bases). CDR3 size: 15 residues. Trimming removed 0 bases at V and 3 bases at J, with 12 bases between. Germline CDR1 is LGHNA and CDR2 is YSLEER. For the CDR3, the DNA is TGCGCCAGCAGCCAAGAACAACAGGCCTACTACGAGCAGTACTTC. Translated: CASSQEQQAYYEQYF.

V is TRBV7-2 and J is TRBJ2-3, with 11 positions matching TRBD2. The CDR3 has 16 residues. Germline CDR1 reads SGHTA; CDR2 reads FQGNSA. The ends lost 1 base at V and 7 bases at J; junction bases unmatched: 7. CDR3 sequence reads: CASSLVVAGGLNTQYF. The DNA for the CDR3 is TGTGCCAGCAGCTTAGTAGTAGCGGGAGGGTTGAATACGCAGTATTTT.

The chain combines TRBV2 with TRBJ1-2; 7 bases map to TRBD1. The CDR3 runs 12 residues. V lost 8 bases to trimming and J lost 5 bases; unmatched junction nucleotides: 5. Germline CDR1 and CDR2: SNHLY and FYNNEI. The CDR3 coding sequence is TGTGCCAGCGACAGGGAAGGATATGGCTACACCTTC. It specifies CASDREGYGYTF.

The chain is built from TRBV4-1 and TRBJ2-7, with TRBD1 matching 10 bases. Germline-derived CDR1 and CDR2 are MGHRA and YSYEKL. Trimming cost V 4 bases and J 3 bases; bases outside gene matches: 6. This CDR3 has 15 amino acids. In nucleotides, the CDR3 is TGCGCCAGCAGCCCGGGGACAGGGGTTAACTACGAGCAGTACTTC. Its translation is CASSPGTGVNYEQYF.

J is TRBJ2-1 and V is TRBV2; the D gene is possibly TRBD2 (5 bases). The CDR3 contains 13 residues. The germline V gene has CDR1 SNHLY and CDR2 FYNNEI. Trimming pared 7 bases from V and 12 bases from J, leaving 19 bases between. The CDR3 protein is CASTHGDRVVQFF. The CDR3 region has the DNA TGTGCCAGCACCCACGGGGATAGAGTTGTGCAGTTCTTC.

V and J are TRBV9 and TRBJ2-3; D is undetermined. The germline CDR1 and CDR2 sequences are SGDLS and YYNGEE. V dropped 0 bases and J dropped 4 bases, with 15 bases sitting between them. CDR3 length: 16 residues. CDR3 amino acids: CASSVAPQFGPDTQYF. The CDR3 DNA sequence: TGTGCCAGCAGCGTAGCCCCCCAGTTTGGCCCAGATACGCAGTATTTT.

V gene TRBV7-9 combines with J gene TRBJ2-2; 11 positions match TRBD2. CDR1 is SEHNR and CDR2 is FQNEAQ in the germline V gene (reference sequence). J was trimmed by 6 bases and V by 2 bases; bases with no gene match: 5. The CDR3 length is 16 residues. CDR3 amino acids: CASSLFSGRAAGELFF. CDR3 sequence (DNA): TGTGCCAGCAGCTTATTTAGCGGGAGGGCCGCCGGGGAGCTGTTTTTT.

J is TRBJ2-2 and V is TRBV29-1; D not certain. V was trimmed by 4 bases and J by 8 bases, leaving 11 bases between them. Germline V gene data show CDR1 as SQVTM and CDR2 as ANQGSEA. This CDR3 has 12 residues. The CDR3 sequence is CSVVVVRGELFF. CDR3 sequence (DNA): TGCAGCGTTGTAGTCGTTAGAGGGGAGCTGTTTTTT.

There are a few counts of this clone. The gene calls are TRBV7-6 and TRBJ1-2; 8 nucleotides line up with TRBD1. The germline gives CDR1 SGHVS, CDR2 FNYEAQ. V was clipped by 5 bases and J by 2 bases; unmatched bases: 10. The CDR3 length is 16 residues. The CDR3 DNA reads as TGTGCCAGCAGCGTAGGTGGACAGGGAGGGAACTATGGCTACACCTTC. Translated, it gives CASSVGGQGGNYGYTF.

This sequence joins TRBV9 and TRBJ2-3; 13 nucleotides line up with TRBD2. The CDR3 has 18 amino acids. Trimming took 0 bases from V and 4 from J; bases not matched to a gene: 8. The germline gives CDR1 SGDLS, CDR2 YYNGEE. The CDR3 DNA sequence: TGTGCCAGCAGCGTAGGACTAGCGGGGGGCCGACGCGCAGATACGCAGTATTTT. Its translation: CASSVGLAGGRRADTQYF.

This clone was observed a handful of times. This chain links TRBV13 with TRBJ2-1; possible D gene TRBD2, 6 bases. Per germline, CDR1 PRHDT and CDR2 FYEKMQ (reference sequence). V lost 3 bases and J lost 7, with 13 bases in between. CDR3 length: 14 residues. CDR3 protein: CASSLGDFGNEQFF. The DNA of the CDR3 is TGTGCCAGCAGCTTGGGGGACTTCGGGAATGAGCAGTTCTTC. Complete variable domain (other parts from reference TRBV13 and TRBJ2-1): AAGVIQSPRHLIKEKRETATLKCYPIPRHDTVYWYQQGPGQDPQFLISFYEKMQSDKGSIPDRFSAQQFSDYHSELNMSSLELGDSALYFCASSLGDFGNEQFFGPGTRLTVL.

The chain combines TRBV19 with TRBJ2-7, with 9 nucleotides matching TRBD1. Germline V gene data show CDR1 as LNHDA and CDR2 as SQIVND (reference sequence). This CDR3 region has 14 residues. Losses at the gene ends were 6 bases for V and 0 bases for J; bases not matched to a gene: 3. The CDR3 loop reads CASSRDRVSYEQYF. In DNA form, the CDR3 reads TGTGCCAGTAGCCGGGACAGGGTCTCCTACGAGCAGTACTTC. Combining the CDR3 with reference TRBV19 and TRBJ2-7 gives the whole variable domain DGGITQSPKYLFRKEGQNVTLSCEQNLNHDAMYWYRQDPGQGLRLIYYSQIVNDFQKGDIAEGYSVSREKKESFPLTVTSAQKNPTAFYLCASSRDRVSYEQYFGPGTRLTVT.

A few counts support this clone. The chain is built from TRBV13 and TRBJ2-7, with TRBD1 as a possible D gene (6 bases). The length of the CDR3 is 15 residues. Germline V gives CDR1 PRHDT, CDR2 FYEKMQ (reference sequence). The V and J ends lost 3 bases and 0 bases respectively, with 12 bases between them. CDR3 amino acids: CASSLAGDFSYEQYF. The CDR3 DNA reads TGTGCCAGCAGCTTGGCAGGGGATTTCTCCTACGAGCAGTACTTC.

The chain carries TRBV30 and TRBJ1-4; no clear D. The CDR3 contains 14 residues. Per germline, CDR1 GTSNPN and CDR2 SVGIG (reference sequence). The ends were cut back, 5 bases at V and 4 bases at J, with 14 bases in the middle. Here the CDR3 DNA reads TGTGCCTGGCTCACAAGAGGAAGTAATGAAAAACTGTTTTTT. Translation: CAWLTRGSNEKLFF.

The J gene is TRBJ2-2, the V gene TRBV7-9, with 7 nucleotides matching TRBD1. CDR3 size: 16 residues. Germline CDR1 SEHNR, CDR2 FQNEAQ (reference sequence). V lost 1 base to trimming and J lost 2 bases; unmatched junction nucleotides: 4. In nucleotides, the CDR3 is TGTGCCAGCAGCTTAGGTCAGGGGGAAAACACCGGGGAGCTGTTTTTT. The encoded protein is CASSLGQGENTGELFF.

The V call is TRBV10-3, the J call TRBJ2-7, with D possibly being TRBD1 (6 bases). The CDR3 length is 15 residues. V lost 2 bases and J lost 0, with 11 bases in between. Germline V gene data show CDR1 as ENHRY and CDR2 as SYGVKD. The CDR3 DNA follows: TGTGCCATCAGTGAGAGACAGGACAGCTCCTACGAGCAGTACTTC. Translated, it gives CAISERQDSSYEQYF.

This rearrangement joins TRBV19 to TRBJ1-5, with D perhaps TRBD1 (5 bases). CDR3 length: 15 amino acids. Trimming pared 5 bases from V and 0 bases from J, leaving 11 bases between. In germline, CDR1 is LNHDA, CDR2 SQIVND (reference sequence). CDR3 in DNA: TGTGCCAGTAGTGTGGGACTCTATAGCAATCAGCCCCAGCATTTT. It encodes CASSVGLYSNQPQHF.

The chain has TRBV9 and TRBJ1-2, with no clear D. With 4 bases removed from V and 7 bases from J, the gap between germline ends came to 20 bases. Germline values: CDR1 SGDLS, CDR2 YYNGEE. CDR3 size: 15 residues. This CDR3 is CASSPLSRPDGGYTF. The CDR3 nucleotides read TGTGCCAGCAGCCCATTATCCAGGCCCGACGGTGGCTACACCTTC.

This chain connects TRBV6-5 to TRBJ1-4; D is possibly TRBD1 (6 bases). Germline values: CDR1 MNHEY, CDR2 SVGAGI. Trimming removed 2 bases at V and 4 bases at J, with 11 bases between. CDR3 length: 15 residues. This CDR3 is CASSYSRGSNEKLFF. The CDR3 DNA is TGTGCCAGCAGTTACAGCAGGGGAAGTAATGAAAAACTGTTTTTT.